The rows below give T cell receptor beta chains drawn from one sample of a study of beta chain features in type 1 diabetes. Here immunoSEQ multiplex PCR was the method, and the copy in TCRdb shows in-frame clones only, minus some. The table includes around 400,000 clones, approximately 12% detected once. The sample consisted of naive CD4+ T cells from blood. The receptors shown here come from a man younger than 35 in good health. Each CDR3 is given with its conserved first and last residue. D genes are given only for firm matches. Clone size is stated in some rows and not others, as once, few, many or a class when expanded.

>.|TRBV4-2|.|TRBJ2-6
CASSQGIRAGANVLTF
TGTGCCAGCAGCCAAGGTATCAGGGCTGGGGCCAACGTCCTGACTTTC
>.|TRBV28|TRBD1|TRBJ1-1
CASSLRGQGGKAFF
TGTGCCAGCAGTTTACGAGGCCAGGGGGGTAAAGCTTTCTTT
>few|TRBV9|.|TRBJ2-1
CASSGSKQGNSYNEQFF
TGTGCCAGCAGCGGGTCAAAACAGGGTAACTCCTACAATGAGCAGTTCTTC
>few|TRBV9|TRBD1|TRBJ1-4
CASSLGTGEEKLFF
TGTGCCAGCAGCCTGGGGACAGGGGAAGAAAAACTGTTTTTT
>few|TRBV4-3|TRBD1|TRBJ2-7
CASSQGRGTGYYEQYF
TGCGCCAGCAGCCAAGGTCGAGGGACAGGGTACTACGAGCAGTACTTC
>few|TRBV9|TRBD2|TRBJ2-5
CASSVLAGYQETQYF
TGTGCCAGCAGCGTTCTAGCGGGATACCAAGAGACCCAGTACTTC
>few|TRBV9|TRBD1|TRBJ2-7
CASSKGQGAYEQYF
TGTGCCAGCAGCAAGGGACAGGGTGCTTACGAGCAGTACTTC
>.|TRBV6-1|TRBD1|TRBJ1-6
CASSEPGQGSSPLHF
TGTGCCAGCAGTGAACCTGGACAGGGAAGTTCACCCCTCCACTTT
>few|TRBV30|TRBD1|TRBJ1-5
CAWRIDRDQPQHF
TGTGCCTGGAGGATAGACAGGGATCAGCCCCAGCATTTT
>few|TRBV7-2|.|TRBJ2-3
CASSVRNTQYF
TGTGCCAGCAGCGTTAGAAATACGCAGTATTTT
>few|TRBV7-9|.|TRBJ1-2
CASSPVAQVHGYTF
TGTGCCAGCAGCCCCGTTGCGCAGGTACATGGCTACACCTTC
>.|TRBV4-3|.|TRBJ1-1
CASSRQPVGVMNTEAFF
TGCGCCAGCAGCCGTCAACCCGTAGGGGTTATGAACACTGAAGCTTTCTTT
>.|TRBV9|.|TRBJ2-2
CASSVAGTGNTGELFF
TGTGCCAGCAGCGTAGCTGGTACAGGGAACACCGGGGAGCTGTTTTTT
>few|TRBV10-3|.|TRBJ1-2
CAISDVRQGQNYGYTF
TGTGCCATCAGTGATGTCCGGCAGGGTCAAAACTATGGCTACACCTTC
>.|TRBV28|.|TRBJ2-7
CASELGGVPNYEQYF
TGTGCCAGCGAGCTCGGGGGTGTACCTAACTACGAGCAGTACTTC
>few|TRBV6-4|.|TRBJ1-1
CASSRTENTEAFF
TGTGCCAGCAGTAGGACAGAGAACACTGAAGCTTTCTTT
>.|TRBV7-2|TRBD1|TRBJ1-2
CASSLRQGNNYGYTF
TGTGCCAGCAGCCTCCGACAGGGAAATAACTATGGCTACACCTTC
>.|TRBV4-1|TRBD2|TRBJ2-3
CASSQALLAVSTDTQYF
TGCGCCAGCAGCCAGGCCCTGCTAGCGGTTAGCACAGATACGCAGTATTTT
>.|TRBV5-4|TRBD1|TRBJ2-1
CASSPAGTGSNEQFF
TGTGCCAGCAGCCCAGCCGGGACAGGGTCTAATGAGCAGTTCTTC
>.|TRBV11-2|.|TRBJ2-1
CASSLDRSEQFF
TGTGCCAGCAGCTTAGATCGGTCTGAGCAGTTCTTC
>.|TRBV9|.|TRBJ2-7
CASSVAPFSYEQYF
TGTGCCAGCAGCGTAGCTCCCTTCTCCTACGAGCAGTACTTC
>few|TRBV28|.|TRBJ2-7
CASSNTGGSYEQYF
TGTGCCAGCAGCAACACCGGGGGATCCTACGAGCAGTACTTC
>.|TRBV9|.|TRBJ1-2
CASSVLGANYGYTF
TGTGCCAGCAGCGTCTTAGGGGCGAACTATGGCTACACCTTC
>few|TRBV19|TRBD1|TRBJ1-5
CASSIEGRGIQPQHF
TGTGCCAGTAGTATAGAGGGCAGGGGGATTCAGCCCCAGCATTTT
>.|TRBV7-8|.|TRBJ1-1
CASSSRGPMTEAFF
TGTGCCAGCAGCTCCAGGGGCCCCATGACTGAAGCTTTCTTT
>.|TRBV28|TRBD1|TRBJ1-1
CASSLFSGQGRPEAFF
TGTGCCAGCAGTTTATTCTCGGGACAGGGAAGGCCTGAAGCTTTCTTT
>few|TRBV6-5|.|TRBJ2-3
CASSPPENRPDTQYF
TGTGCCAGCAGTCCTCCGGAGAATCGGCCAGATACGCAGTATTTT
>.|TRBV5-1|.|TRBJ2-7
CASSPTRGEYEQYF
TGCGCCAGCAGCCCCACCAGGGGTGAGTACGAGCAGTACTTC
>few|TRBV9|TRBD2|TRBJ2-7
CASSVEAGRREQYF
TGTGCCAGCAGCGTAGAAGCGGGGCGTCGGGAGCAGTACTTC